This entry lists 15 T cell receptor beta chains sequenced from one sample in a study of T cells in Graves' hyperthyroidism and ophthalmopathy. Authors of the study amplified TCR beta CDR3 regions from RNA transcripts. RT-PCR in the first round (using the HTBI primer set) targeted the TCR CDR3. TCRdb reprocessed the multiplex PCR reads via MiXCR and lists one record per CDR3 protein. This sample has about 700,000 distinct CDR3 sequences; 14% occur once, and the top ten carry about 9.4%. Sequencing was carried out using blood. The receptors here all came from a woman aged 18-29 years with Graves' hyperthyroidism.

This clonotype turned up a few times. The rearrangement joins TRBV9 to TRBJ2-5; 7 bases fit TRBD2. Germline V lookup: CDR1 SGDLS, CDR2 YYNGEE. The V segment lost 0 bases and the J segment 6 bases; nucleotides outside the gene matches: 5. The CDR3 spans 14 residues. The CDR3 sequence is CASSVDSSGKTQYF. In DNA form, the CDR3 reads TGTGCCAGCAGCGTAGATTCCAGCGGGAAGACCCAGTACTTC.

This clonotype was found a few times. The CDR3 coding sequence is TGCAGTGCTAGAGGGCGGTTACTAGCGCCCTACAATGAGCAGTTCTTC. Amino acid sequence: CSARGRLLAPYNEQFF. The chain carries TRBV20-1 and TRBJ2-1; 7 bases agree with TRBD2. The germline V gene encodes CDR1 DFQATT and CDR2 SNEGSKA (reference sequence). This CDR3 spans 16 amino acids. J lost 2 bases, V lost 1 base, and 8 bases had no gene match.

In its sample, this clonotype was seen many times. V is TRBV11-2 and J is TRBJ2-7; 7 bases line up with TRBD2. The CDR3 sequence is 15 residues long. The germline V gene encodes CDR1 SGHAT and CDR2 FQNNGV. After removal of 5 bases from V and 4 bases from J, the junction contained 11 bases not matched to a gene. CDR3 nucleotide sequence: TGTGCCAGCAGCCGAGGGCCTAGCGGACTATACGAGCAGTACTTC. Amino acids: CASSRGPSGLYEQYF.

The sample holds many counts of this clonotype. The CDR3 nucleotides read TGTGCCAGCAGCTTAGTTGGGGGGCAAGTAAATGAGCAGTTCTTC. It is translated as CASSLVGGQVNEQFF. The chain has TRBV11-2 and TRBJ2-1, with D perhaps TRBD1 or TRBD2 (6 bases each). Germline V gene lookup returns CDR1 SGHAT and CDR2 FQNNGV. The V end was cut by 1 base, the J end by 7 bases, with 14 bases between. The CDR3 spans 15 residues. Using reference TRBV11-2 and TRBJ2-1 for the parts outside the CDR3, the full variable domain is EAGVAQSPRYKIIEKRQSVAFWCNPISGHATLYWYQQILGQGPKLLIQFQNNGVVDDSQLPKDRFSAERLKGVDSTLKIQPAKLEDSAVYLCASSLVGGQVNEQFFGPGTRLTVL.

This clonotype appeared a few times. The rearrangement joins TRBV5-8 to TRBJ1-6; D is unresolved. The CDR3 has 15 residues. Deletions cut 0 bases from V and 6 bases from J, with 10 bases between. CDR1 is SGHTS and CDR2 is YDEGEE in the germline V gene. The CDR3 DNA reads as TGTGCCAGCAGCTTGGCGGCAGGCGTTAATTCACCCCTCCACTTT. Translated: CASSLAAGVNSPLHF.

This clonotype turned up a few times. The rearrangement uses TRBV7-9 and TRBJ2-5, with a possible D match to TRBD2 (6 bases). V was clipped by 4 bases and J by 2 bases, with 8 bases between them. Germline V gene lookup returns CDR1 SEHNR and CDR2 FQNEAQ (reference sequence). The CDR3 sequence is 13 residues long. As DNA, the CDR3 is TGTGCCAGCAGCTGGACTAAACAAGAGACCCAGTACTTC. Translating gives CASSWTKQETQYF.

Many counts were recorded for this clonotype. The chain carries TRBV18 and TRBJ2-1; 11 bases are shared with TRBD2. Germline CDR1 and CDR2: KGHSH and LQKENI. This CDR3 has 15 amino acids. V gave up 6 bases and J gave up 5 bases; unmatched junction bases: 6. The CDR3 nucleotides read TGTGCCAGCTCGCCTCGTAGCGGGAGGGACAATGAGCAGTTCTTC. It specifies CASSPRSGRDNEQFF. The entire variable domain, with the rest obtained from reference TRBV18 and TRBJ2-1, is as follows: NAGVMQNPRHLVRRRGQEARLRCSPMKGHSHVYWYRQLPEEGLKFMVYLQKENIIDESGMPKERFSAEFPKEGPSILRIQQVVRGDSAAYFCASSPRSGRDNEQFFGPGTRLTVL.

There are many counts of this clonotype. The chain is built from TRBV29-1 and TRBJ2-3, with 9 bases that match TRBD2. The CDR3 spans 15 residues. Germline V gene sequence: CDR1 SQVTM, CDR2 ANQGSEA. V gave up 3 bases and J gave up 5 bases; unmatched junction bases: 9. This CDR3 reads CSVDYSGSLGDTQYF. The CDR3 DNA is TGCAGCGTTGACTATAGCGGGAGCCTTGGAGATACGCAGTATTTT.

This clonotype was seen only a few times. The V gene is TRBV2, the J gene TRBJ2-7; 10 positions agree with TRBD1. Trimming removed 5 bases from V and 0 bases from J; junction bases left unmatched: 7. The CDR3 has 16 amino acids. The germline gives CDR1 SNHLY, CDR2 FYNNEI. The CDR3 region is CASSYSRTGGSYEQYF. DNA for the CDR3: TGTGCCAGCAGTTACTCGAGGACAGGGGGCTCCTACGAGCAGTACTTC.

There are many counts of this clonotype. The chain joins TRBV6-1 to TRBJ1-5; no firm D call. Germline V lookup: CDR1 MNHNS, CDR2 SASEGT. CDR3 length: 11 residues. Trimming cost V 9 bases and J 7 bases, with 10 bases left between them. The DNA for the CDR3 is TGTGCCAGTGGGATAAGCCAGCCCCAGCATTTT. Translated, it gives CASGISQPQHF.

This chain joins TRBV4-1 and TRBJ2-1; D possibly uses TRBD1 or TRBD2 (5 bases each). This CDR3 has 17 residues. The V and J ends lost 4 bases and 1 base respectively, with 17 bases between them. Germline V gives CDR1 MGHRA, CDR2 YSYEKL. CDR3 protein: CASSRPRDLGSYNEQFF. Here the CDR3 DNA reads TGCGCCAGCAGCCGACCTCGGGACCTTGGATCCTACAATGAGCAGTTCTTC.

V gene TRBV7-6 combines with J gene TRBJ2-3; 10 bases fit TRBD1. Looked up from germline, CDR1 is SGHVS and CDR2 is FNYEAQ. The V and J ends lost 4 bases and 3 bases, in that order; junction bases with no gene match: 10. This CDR3 is built from 17 residues. CDR3 residues: CASSYDRTGGLTDTQYF. Here the CDR3 DNA reads TGTGCCAGCAGCTACGATAGGACAGGGGGGTTAACAGATACGCAGTATTTT. The full variable domain, rest sourced from reference TRBV7-6 and TRBJ2-3, is GAGVSQSPRYKVTKRGQDVALRCDPISGHVSLYWYRQALGQGPEFLTYFNYEAQQDKSGLPNDRFSAERPEGSISTLTIQRTEQRDSAMYRCASSYDRTGGLTDTQYFGPGTRLTVL.

This clonotype occurred many times. The chain couples TRBV7-9 to TRBJ2-1; D perhaps matches TRBD2 (6 bases). The V end lost 8 bases, the J end lost 0 bases, and 20 bases lay between the germline ends. This CDR3 region has 17 residues. CDR1 is SEHNR and CDR2 is FQNEAQ in the germline V gene (reference sequence). The chain's CDR3 is CASERGERVGSYNEQFF. The CDR3 nucleotides are TGTGCCAGCGAGAGAGGGGAGCGGGTGGGCTCCTACAATGAGCAGTTCTTC. Using reference TRBV7-9 and TRBJ2-1 for the parts outside the CDR3, the full variable domain is DTGVSQNPRHKITKRGQNVTFRCDPISEHNRLYWYRQTLGQGPEFLTYFQNEAQLEKSRLLSDRFSAERPKGSFSTLEIQRTEQGDSAMYLCASERGERVGSYNEQFFGPGTRLTVL.

The chain employs TRBV29-1 and TRBJ2-1; D gene ambiguous. V dropped 1 base and J dropped 4 bases, with 11 bases sitting between them. The germline CDR1 and CDR2 sequences are SQVTM and ANQGSEA. The CDR3 totals 14 residues. CDR3 protein: CSVEAGMEYNEQFF. The CDR3 nucleotides are TGCAGCGTTGAAGCTGGGATGGAATACAATGAGCAGTTCTTC.

V gene TRBV10-3 combines with J gene TRBJ2-1; D tentatively fits TRBD1 or TRBD2 (5 bases each). This CDR3 contains 15 residues. Germline V gene sequence: CDR1 ENHRY, CDR2 SYGVKD. Between the trimmed V and J ends, which lost 6 bases and 3 bases, there was a span of 15 bases. CDR3 coding DNA: TGTGCCATCAGCGCACTAGGGGAATTCTACAATGAGCAGTTCTTC. Translation gives CAISALGEFYNEQFF.